The 2 T cell receptor beta chains below all came from one sample that was sequenced in a study of blood T cells in healthy people across ages. Then a second PCR, running about 6 to 12 cycles, was carried out with a sample-barcoded 5' primer and a J-beta primer mix. Using its own MiXCR run on the 5' RACE reads, TCRdb lists one record per CDR3 protein. The sample lists under 800,000 distinct CDR3 sequences; roughly 21% were seen once. Sequencing was done on a sample of blood. The receptors derive from a man aged 65 to 85 in good health.

This clonotype was seen more than once but under ten times. At one boundary the junction diverges from the germline segment, which might be a read error. The V call is TRBV20-1, the J call TRBJ2-3, with D tentatively TRBD2 (5 bases). The CDR3 is made up of 13 amino acids. Per germline, CDR1 DFQATT and CDR2 SNEGSKA (reference sequence). The CDR3 sequence is CSAKDWNTDTRYF. The CDR3 DNA follows: TGCAGTGCTAAGGACTGGAACACAGATACGCGGTATTTT.

Worth noting for this clonotype: A much larger clonotype is one base distant, so this may be a read error. V usage is TRBV28 and J usage is TRBJ2-7; D unclear. This CDR3 has 11 residues. Germline V lookup: CDR1 MDHEN, CDR2 SYDVKM. V lost 2 bases, J lost 6 bases, and 5 bases lay in between. CDR3: CASSLSVEQYF. For the CDR3, the DNA is TGTGCCAGCAGTTTAAGCGTCGAGCAGTACTTC.